One sample yielded the 22 T cell receptor beta chains listed below, sequenced in a study of CXCR3-negative and CXCR3-positive naive CD8 T cells (dated by TCRdb to between 2018 and 2020). TCRdb shows the sequencer as NextSeq 550. The Human TCR Profiling Kit (MiLaboratory) was used to prepare UMI-labeled 5' RACE TRB cDNA libraries. The reads were reprocessed in TCRdb, with one entry per CDR3 protein sequence and no accompanying DNA. The table kept for this sample lists around 160,000 distinct CDR3 sequences. The leading ten clones occupy roughly 0.27% of the sample. Which antigens these TCRs recognize remains unknown. What the authors observed across the whole study: Compared with CXCR3-negative naive cells, CXCR3-positive naive cells had TRB CDR3s with higher hydrophobicity (lower Kidera factor 4), lower energy, and higher strength and volume indices.

The sample taken for sequencing was naive CXCR3+ CD8+ T cells from blood. This sample's cell subset or site label indicates: CD45RO-CCR7+CD27+CD95- naive CD8+ T cells expressing CXCR3 (TNR3+). The receptors here all came from a human donor in good health. Some clones in this sample may be carry-over from other donors' samples.

The chain has TRBV5-1 and TRBJ2-3; TCRdb indicates TRBD1, and absent DNA this call remains unverified. The CDR3 extends over 15 amino acids. CDR1 and CDR2 (germline): SGHRS, YFSETQ. This CDR3 is CASSWGTSSTDTQYF. The whole variable domain, filled in from reference TRBV5-1 and TRBJ2-3, reads KAGVTQTPRYLIKTRGQQVTLSCSPISGHRSVSWYQQTPGQGLQFLFEYFSETQRNKGNFPGRFSGRQFSNSRSEMNVSTLELGDSALYLCASSWGTSSTDTQYFGPGTRLTVL.

The V call is TRBV12-3 or TRBV12-4, the J call TRBJ1-1; TCRdb lists TRBD1, though no DNA is available to test this call. The CDR3 runs 14 residues. The chain's CDR3 is CASSLGVGITEAFF.

This chain joins TRBV20-1 and TRBJ2-7. The germline V gene encodes CDR1 DFQATT and CDR2 SNEGSKA (reference sequence). The CDR3 is 13 residues long. CDR3 region: CSARSPVGYEQYF.

This chain uses TRBV4-1 with TRBJ1-5. Germline V gives CDR1 MGHRA, CDR2 YSYEKL. The CDR3 runs to 14 residues. CDR3 region: CASSQGRGNQPQHF.

The chain links TRBV28 to TRBJ2-7; the TRBD1 assignment by TCRdb is unverifiable without DNA. The CDR3 is 13 residues long. Germline CDR1 reads MDHEN; CDR2 reads SYDVKM. This CDR3 reads CASRSTLGDEQYF.

The V and J genes are TRBV14 and TRBJ1-4; TCRdb picks TRBD1, but there is no DNA to check that call. Per the germline V gene, CDR1 is SGHDN and CDR2 is FVKESK. CDR3 length: 19 residues. The CDR3 sequence: CASSQDVKTGGWKNEKLFF.

The chain uses TRBV29-1 and TRBJ2-1; TCRdb's D gene call, TRBD2, goes unchecked for lack of DNA. Germline CDR1 is SQVTM and CDR2 is ANQGSEA. The CDR3 runs 13 residues. The CDR3 protein is CSAPPSAGSEQFF.

J is TRBJ2-7 and V is TRBV5-8; TCRdb lists TRBD2, though no DNA is available to test this call. Germline loops: CDR1 SGHTS, CDR2 YDEGEE. The CDR3 sequence is 15 residues long. CDR3 sequence reads: CASSPPAGGLNEQYF. Variable domain in full (rest from reference TRBV5-8 and TRBJ2-7): EAGVTQSPTHLIKTRGQQATLRCSPISGHTSVYWYQQALGLGLQFLLWYDEGEERNRGNFPPRFSGRQFPNYSSELNVNALELEDSALYLCASSPPAGGLNEQYFGPGTRLTVT.

This chain uses TRBV3-1 with TRBJ2-7; the D gene TCRdb calls, TRBD1, cannot be checked with no DNA. Looked up from germline, CDR1 is LGHDT and CDR2 is YNNKEL (reference sequence). The CDR3 sequence is 15 residues long. The CDR3 sequence: CASSPHPSGQQEQYF.

The rearrangement joins TRBV19 to TRBJ1-2. Germline V gene data show CDR1 as LNHDA and CDR2 as SQIVND (reference sequence). The CDR3 is made up of 13 amino acids. This CDR3 is CASIDSPGYGYTF.

The V gene is TRBV5-1, the J gene TRBJ2-7; TCRdb proposes TRBD1, but this gene call is untestable without DNA. Germline V CDR1 and CDR2: SGHRS, YFSETQ. The CDR3 covers 13 residues. The CDR3 here is CASSLSVGGEQYF.

This chain joins TRBV7-9 and TRBJ2-1; TCRdb returns TRBD2, unconfirmable since there is no DNA. This CDR3 has 13 residues. Per germline, CDR1 SEHNR and CDR2 FQNEAQ (reference sequence). This chain's CDR3 is CASSQTSYNEQFF.

The chain combines TRBV6-2 or TRBV6-3 with TRBJ1-5; TCRdb returns TRBD1, unconfirmable since there is no DNA. This CDR3 spans 14 amino acids. Germline CDR1 and CDR2: MNHEY and SVGEGT. CDR3 residues: CASSSWGGNQPQHF.

The chain carries TRBV7-3 and TRBJ1-1; checking the TCRdb D call of TRBD1 is not possible without DNA. This CDR3 spans 15 amino acids. Per germline, CDR1 SGHTA and CDR2 FQGTGA. This CDR3 is CASSLNTGFSTEAFF.

This chain joins TRBV28 and TRBJ2-7; TCRdb reports TRBD1, a call that lacks DNA to check it against. There are 14 residues in the CDR3. Germline V lookup: CDR1 MDHEN, CDR2 SYDVKM. CDR3 loop: CASSPQTGAYEQYF.

The genes are TRBV5-1 and TRBJ1-6. The CDR3 extends over 16 amino acids. In germline, CDR1 is SGHRS, CDR2 YFSETQ. The CDR3 sequence is CASSLEGSSYNSPLHF.

This chain connects TRBV4-3 to TRBJ2-3; TCRdb reports TRBD1, a call that lacks DNA to check it against. Germline V gene lookup returns CDR1 LGHNA and CDR2 YSLEER. CDR3 length: 15 amino acids. CDR3 residues: CASSPRQGVGDTQYF.

The CDR3 sequence: CASSYVLGAEAFF. This chain joins TRBV6-2 or TRBV6-3 and TRBJ1-1. The CDR3 sequence is 13 residues long. Looked up from germline, CDR1 is MNHEY and CDR2 is SVGEGT.

The V gene is TRBV5-1, the J gene TRBJ2-2. Germline CDR1 SGHRS, CDR2 YFSETQ. The CDR3 totals 14 residues. The CDR3 loop reads CASSLNGNTGELFF.

V and J are TRBV5-1 and TRBJ2-7; TCRdb proposes TRBD1, but this gene call is untestable without DNA. The germline gives CDR1 SGHRS, CDR2 YFSETQ. There are 14 residues in the CDR3. The CDR3 region is CASSWGGKDYEQYF.

This chain links TRBV7-9 with TRBJ1-5. CDR1 and CDR2 (germline): SEHNR, FQNEAQ (reference sequence). The CDR3 has 12 residues. CDR3 residues: CASSLDNQPQHF.

V and J are TRBV20-1 and TRBJ2-7; TCRdb lists TRBD1, though no DNA is available to test this call. The CDR3 covers 15 residues. Per the germline V gene, CDR1 is DFQATT and CDR2 is SNEGSKA (reference sequence). The CDR3: CSARPGQGGLYEQYF.